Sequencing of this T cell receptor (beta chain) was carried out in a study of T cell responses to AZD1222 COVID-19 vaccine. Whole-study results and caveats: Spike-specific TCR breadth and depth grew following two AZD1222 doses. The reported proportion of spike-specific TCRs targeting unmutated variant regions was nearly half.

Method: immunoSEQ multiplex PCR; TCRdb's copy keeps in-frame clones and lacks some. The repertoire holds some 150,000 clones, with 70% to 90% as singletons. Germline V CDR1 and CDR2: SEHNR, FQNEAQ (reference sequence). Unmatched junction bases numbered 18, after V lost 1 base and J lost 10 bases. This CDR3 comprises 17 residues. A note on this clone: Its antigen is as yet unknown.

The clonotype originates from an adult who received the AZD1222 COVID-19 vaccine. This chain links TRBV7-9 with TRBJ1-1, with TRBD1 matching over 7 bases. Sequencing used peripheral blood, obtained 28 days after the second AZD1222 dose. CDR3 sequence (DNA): TGTGCCAGCAGCTTAGAAGGGACAGCCAATCGCCAACCTGGAGCTTTCTTT. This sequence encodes CASSLEGTANRQPGAFF. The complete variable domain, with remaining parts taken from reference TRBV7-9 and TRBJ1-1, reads DTGVSQNPRHKITKRGQNVTFRCDPISEHNRLYWYRQTLGQGPEFLTYFQNEAQLEKSRLLSDRFSAERPKGSFSTLEIQRTEQGDSAMYLCASSLEGTANRQPGAFFGQGTRLTVV.